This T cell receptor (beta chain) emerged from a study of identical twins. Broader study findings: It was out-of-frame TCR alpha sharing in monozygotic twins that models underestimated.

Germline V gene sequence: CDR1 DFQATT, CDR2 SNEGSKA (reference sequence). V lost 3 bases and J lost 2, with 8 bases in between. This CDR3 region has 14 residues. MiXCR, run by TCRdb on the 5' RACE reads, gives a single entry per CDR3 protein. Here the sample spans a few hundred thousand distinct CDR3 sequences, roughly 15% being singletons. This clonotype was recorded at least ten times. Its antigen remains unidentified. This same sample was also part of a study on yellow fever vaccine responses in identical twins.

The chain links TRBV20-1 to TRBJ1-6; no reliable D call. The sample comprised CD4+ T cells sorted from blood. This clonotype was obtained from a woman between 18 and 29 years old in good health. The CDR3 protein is CSAREVAYNSPLHF. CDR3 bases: TGCAGTGCTAGGGAGGTTGCCTATAATTCACCCCTCCACTTT.